What follows are 7 T cell receptor beta chains derived from one specimen sequenced in a study of early T cells in non-severe SARS-CoV-2 infection (dated by TCRdb to about 2021). The library was made by 5' RACE. For sequencing, a NextSeq 500 was employed. TCRdb ran its own pipeline on the public reads, namely fastp trimming at Q25 and MiXCR clone calling, and kept in-frame beta chains. One record per CDR3 amino acid sequence lists the most common genes and DNA. The sample table contains approximately 31,000 distinct CDR3 sequences; only one count was recorded for over 6.5% of them. The ten largest clones take up 2.5% to 3% of the sample. The sequencing sample was made of whole blood. The receptor source for this set is an adult who was a healthcare worker with PCR-confirmed SARS-CoV-2 infection or an uninfected control (not recorded which).

The gene calls are TRBV29-1 and TRBJ2-7; D might be TRBD1 (5 bases). V was shortened by 5 bases and J by 0 bases, with 5 bases between the two germline ends. The germline V gene encodes CDR1 SQVTM and CDR2 ANQGSEA. This CDR3 is built from 11 residues. CDR3 nucleotide sequence: TGCAGCGTTACAGGCTCCTACGAGCAGTACTTC. Protein sequence: CSVTGSYEQYF.

There are many counts of this clonotype. The CDR3 DNA reads as TGTGCCAGCAGCTTATCAGCGACTTGGGGCACAGATACGCAGTATTTT. Amino acids: CASSLSATWGTDTQYF. V and J are TRBV7-6 and TRBJ2-3; D gene ambiguous. The germline gives CDR1 SGHVS, CDR2 FNYEAQ. Trimming left V 2 bases short and J 1 base short, with 13 bases between. The CDR3 consists of 16 residues.

A word on this clonotype: A much larger clone is a single base away; this may be a read error. The rearrangement joins TRBV18 to TRBJ1-1; D gene unclear. This CDR3 spans 15 amino acids. Trimming left V 2 bases short and J 0 bases short, with 10 bases between. Germline V gives CDR1 KGHSH, CDR2 LQKENI. The CDR3 DNA reads TGTGCCAGCTCACCAGCGGAGGGTATGAACACTGAAGCTTTCTTT. Residues: CASSPAEGMNTEAFF.

V gene TRBV28 combines with J gene TRBJ2-1; 8 nucleotides agree with TRBD2. The length of the CDR3 is 15 residues. Germline V CDR1 and CDR2: MDHEN, SYDVKM. V dropped 7 bases and J dropped 2; count of bases not matched to a gene: 7. The CDR3 nucleotides are TGTGCCAGCACACCGGGAGGGCGGACCTACAATGAGCAGTTCTTC. Amino acid sequence: CASTPGGRTYNEQFF.

The chain links TRBV25-1 to TRBJ1-6; 8 nucleotides agree with TRBD1. The CDR3 length is 14 residues. After removal of 7 bases from V and 6 bases from J, the junction contained 5 bases not matched to a gene. Germline assignment: CDR1 MGHDK and CDR2 SYGVNS. The chain's CDR3 is CASTETGVNSPLHF. For the CDR3, the DNA is TGTGCCAGCACCGAGACAGGGGTTAATTCACCCCTCCACTTT.

This clonotype was picked up many times. This sequence joins TRBV5-4 and TRBJ2-3; D possibly corresponds to TRBD1 (5 bases). The CDR3 is 15 amino acids. The V gene lost 1 base and the J gene lost 4 bases, with 13 bases spanning the gap. Per germline, CDR1 SGHNT and CDR2 YYREEE (reference sequence). CDR3 nucleotides: TGTGCCAGCAGCTTGAGGACACGTAGTGCAGATACGCAGTATTTT. Its protein product is CASSLRTRSADTQYF.

At least ten counts were recorded for this clonotype. The chain recombines TRBV4-2 with TRBJ2-1; maybe TRBD2 (6 bases). Germline V gene sequence: CDR1 LGHNA, CDR2 YNFKEQ. The CDR3 consists of 19 residues. V was shortened by 0 bases and J by 4 bases, with 22 bases between the two germline ends. The CDR3 sequence is CASSQDLQAAGPSYNEQFF. The CDR3 region has the DNA TGTGCCAGCAGCCAAGATCTTCAGGCGGCGGGACCAAGTTACAATGAGCAGTTCTTC.